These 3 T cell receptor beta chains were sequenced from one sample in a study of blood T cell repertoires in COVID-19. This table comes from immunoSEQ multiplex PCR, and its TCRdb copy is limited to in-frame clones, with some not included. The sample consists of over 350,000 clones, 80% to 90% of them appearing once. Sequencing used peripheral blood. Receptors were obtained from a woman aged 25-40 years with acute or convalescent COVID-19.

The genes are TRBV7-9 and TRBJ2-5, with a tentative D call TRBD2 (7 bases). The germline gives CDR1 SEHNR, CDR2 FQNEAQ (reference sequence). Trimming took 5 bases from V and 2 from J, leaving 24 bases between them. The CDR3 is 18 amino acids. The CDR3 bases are TGTGCCAGCAGCAACACGAACCCATTCGAGGGGGGGCAAGAGACCCAGTACTTC. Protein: CASSNTNPFEGGQETQYF.

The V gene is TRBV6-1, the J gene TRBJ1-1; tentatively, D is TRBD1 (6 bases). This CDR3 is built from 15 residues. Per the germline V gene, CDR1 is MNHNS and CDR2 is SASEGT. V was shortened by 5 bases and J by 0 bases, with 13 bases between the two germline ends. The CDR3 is CASSLLQGVNTEAFF. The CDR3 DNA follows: TGTGCCAGCAGTCTCCTACAGGGCGTGAACACTGAAGCTTTCTTT.

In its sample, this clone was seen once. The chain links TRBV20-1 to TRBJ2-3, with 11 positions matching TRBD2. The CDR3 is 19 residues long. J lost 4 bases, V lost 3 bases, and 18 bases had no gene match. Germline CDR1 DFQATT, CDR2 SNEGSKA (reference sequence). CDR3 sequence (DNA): TGCAGTGCTAGTGCGGGGGTGACTAGCGGGGCGATGGGGGCAGATACGCAGTATTTT. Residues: CSASAGVTSGAMGADTQYF.